Following are 24 T cell receptor beta chains from one sample sequenced in a study of cytomegalovirus exposure and HLA in healthy donors. 13 Jbeta primers and 60 Vbeta primers were used for the PCR. TCRdb's table, derived via immunoSEQ multiplex PCR, lists solely in-frame clones and lacks some. This table holds some 130,000 clones, approximately 85% found once. Sequencing input: PBMCs. All receptors derive from a woman younger than 45 in good health and CMV-seropositive.

This chain joins TRBV4-2 and TRBJ2-2; TRBD1 aligns across 7 bases. Germline V gives CDR1 LGHNA, CDR2 YNFKEQ. This CDR3 is 15 amino acids long. V lost 4 bases, J lost 7 bases, and 9 bases stayed unmatched. The CDR3 DNA follows: TGTGCCAGCAGCCCTTCAGACAGGGCCGGCGGGGAGCTGTTTTTT. Translated, it gives CASSPSDRAGGELFF.

The rearrangement links TRBV18 to TRBJ2-5; 10 bases are a match to TRBD1. This CDR3 contains 15 residues. Germline trimming cut 3 bases from V and 5 bases from J; bases unmatched to any gene: 6. Germline-derived CDR1 and CDR2 are KGHSH and LQKENI. The CDR3 protein is CASSPRTGGTETQYF. The CDR3 DNA reads as TGTGCCAGCTCACCCAGGACAGGGGGAACGGAGACCCAGTACTTC.

This rearrangement joins TRBV7-3 to TRBJ1-1; a weak D match, TRBD1 (6 bases). The CDR3 runs to 15 residues. Germline V CDR1 and CDR2: SGHTA, FQGTGA. Trimming removed 5 bases at V and 2 bases at J, with 15 bases between. The CDR3 DNA reads TGTGCCAGCAGCCGCATCGCACAGGGAAACACTGAAGCTTTCTTT. Translating it yields CASSRIAQGNTEAFF.

J is TRBJ2-1 and V is TRBV11-3, with 9 bases identical to TRBD2. J lost 6 bases, V lost 5 bases, and 2 bases had no gene match. Germline assignment: CDR1 SGHNT and CDR2 YENEEA. The CDR3 totals 13 residues. In DNA, the CDR3 is TGTGCCAGCAGCCTGCGGGGGGGCAATGAGCAGTTCTTC. Its protein product is CASSLRGGNEQFF.

V usage is TRBV10-1 and J usage is TRBJ2-5, with a possible D match to TRBD2 (7 bases). The CDR3 length is 16 residues. Per germline, CDR1 WNHNN and CDR2 SYGVQD (reference sequence). Trimming cost V 0 bases and J 1 base, with 12 bases left between them. The CDR3 DNA reads TGCGCCAGCAGTGAGTCCTGGGGAGGGGGCCAAGAGACCCAGTACTTC. Residues: CASSESWGGGQETQYF.

This clone was picked up a small number of times. The chain uses TRBV29-1 and TRBJ1-2, with 11 positions matching TRBD1. CDR3 size: 14 residues. From germline, CDR1 is SQVTM and CDR2 ANQGSEA. V shed 1 base, J shed 7 bases, and the junction held 5 bases outside the gene matches. As DNA, the CDR3 is TGCAGCGTTGAAGGGGACAGGGGGTCATCTGGCTACACCTTC. Its translation is CSVEGDRGSSGYTF.

The rearrangement links TRBV19 to TRBJ1-1, with D possibly TRBD1 on 6 matching bases. The CDR3 runs 14 residues. Trimming cost V 6 bases and J 1 base, with 12 bases left between them. CDR1 is LNHDA and CDR2 is SQIVND in the germline V gene (reference sequence). Written as DNA, the CDR3 is TGTGCCAGTAGCCTACAGGGTTCGAACACTGAAGCTTTCTTT. As protein: CASSLQGSNTEAFF.

The gene calls are TRBV6-1 and TRBJ2-2; TRBD2 agrees at 7 bases. The V gene end was trimmed by 5 bases and the J gene end by 6 bases; junction bases not matched to a gene: 3. The CDR3 consists of 13 residues. Germline values: CDR1 MNHNS, CDR2 SASEGT. In DNA form, the CDR3 reads TGTGCCAGCAGTTTAGCGGGTCCCGGGGAGCTGTTTTTT. Its translation: CASSLAGPGELFF.

CDR3 bases: TGTGCCAGCAGCTTAGTGGGGGGTGGAAACACTGAAGCTTTCTTT. Its protein is CASSLVGGGNTEAFF. The chain couples TRBV11-2 to TRBJ1-1; the D gene is possibly TRBD1 (5 bases). Germline assignment: CDR1 SGHAT and CDR2 FQNNGV. The V gene lost 1 base and the J gene lost 2 bases, with 11 bases spanning the gap. The CDR3 extends over 15 amino acids.

This chain connects TRBV18 to TRBJ2-4; weak D call: TRBD1 (6 bases). Per the germline V gene, CDR1 is KGHSH and CDR2 is LQKENI. Between the trimmed V and J ends, which lost 3 bases and 7 bases, there was a span of 10 bases. This CDR3 spans 13 amino acids. In DNA form, the CDR3 reads TGTGCCAGCTCACCGGGGCAGGGGAACATTCAGTACTTC. Translated: CASSPGQGNIQYF.

The genes are TRBV29-1 and TRBJ2-4; tentative D call: TRBD2 (5 bases). CDR1 is SQVTM, CDR2 ANQGSEA, per germline. CDR3 length: 13 residues. The V end was cut by 4 bases, the J end by 3 bases, with 10 bases between. Here the CDR3 DNA reads TGCAGCGTTGGCGGGCTGAGCAAAAACATTCAGTACTTC. Amino acid sequence: CSVGGLSKNIQYF.

The rearrangement joins TRBV6-1 to TRBJ1-1, with 8 bases that match TRBD1. The CDR3 is 15 residues long. Germline CDR1 MNHNS, CDR2 SASEGT. Trimming removed 6 bases from V and 6 bases from J; junction bases left unmatched: 12. DNA for the CDR3: TGTGCCAGCAGAACGACAGGGGAATGGGCTTCTGAAGCTTTCTTT. Translating it yields CASRTTGEWASEAFF.

J is TRBJ1-2 and V is TRBV1; TRBD1 is taken as the D call from the table, unchecked against the DNA. TRBV1 is annotated as a pseudogene. The CDR3 sequence is 19 residues long. CDR3: CTSSQTGYRWDTPNYGYTF. The DNA for the CDR3 is TGCACCAGCAGCCAAACGGGGTATAGGTGGGACACCCCTAACTATGGCTACACCTTC.

The chain recombines TRBV2 with TRBJ1-2; no firm D call. Germline V gene sequence: CDR1 SNHLY, CDR2 FYNNEI. Trimming removed 8 bases from V and 6 bases from J, with 4 bases in between. The CDR3 is 9 residues long. The CDR3 sequence: CASGDGYTF. Here the CDR3 DNA reads TGTGCCAGCGGAGATGGCTACACCTTC.

This sequence joins TRBV11-3 and TRBJ2-1; D is ambiguous. This CDR3 comprises 13 residues. Trimming removed 5 bases from V and 6 bases from J, with 11 bases in between. CDR1 and CDR2 (germline): SGHNT, YENEEA. The DNA for the CDR3 is TGTGCCAGCAGCCGTAACAGTGCCAATGAGCAGTTCTTC. Translating it yields CASSRNSANEQFF.

The CDR3 DNA sequence: TGTGCCAGCAGTGAAATAGATTATAGCAATCAGCCCCAGCATTTT. Translating it yields CASSEIDYSNQPQHF. The genes are TRBV2 and TRBJ1-5; no firm D call. The CDR3 is made up of 15 amino acids. Germline V gives CDR1 SNHLY, CDR2 FYNNEI. The germline V and J ends were trimmed by 2 bases and 0 bases, with 8 bases remaining between them.

In its sample, this clone was seen once. CDR3 sequence: CASSFGGVENTIYF. The CDR3 DNA reads TGTGCCAGTAGTTTCGGGGGAGTGGAGAACACCATATATTTT. The chain carries TRBV19 and TRBJ1-3, with a weak D call TRBD1 (5 bases). Deletions cut 5 bases from V and 7 bases from J, with 15 bases between. The CDR3 sequence is 14 residues long. Germline V gene data show CDR1 as LNHDA and CDR2 as SQIVND (reference sequence). Using reference TRBV19 and TRBJ1-3 for the parts outside the CDR3, the full variable domain is DGGITQSPKYLFRKEGQNVTLSCEQNLNHDAMYWYRQDPGQGLRLIYYSQIVNDFQKGDIAEGYSVSREKKESFPLTVTSAQKNPTAFYLCASSFGGVENTIYFGEGSWLTVV.

This chain links TRBV9 with TRBJ1-1, with a possible D match to TRBD1 (5 bases). Germline V gene sequence: CDR1 SGDLS, CDR2 YYNGEE. With 0 bases removed from V and 8 bases from J, the gap between germline ends came to 8 bases. The CDR3 is 12 amino acids. The CDR3 sequence: CASSVGTGEAFF. Here the CDR3 DNA reads TGTGCCAGCAGCGTAGGAACAGGCGAAGCTTTCTTT. The full variable domain, its missing parts supplied by reference TRBV9 and TRBJ1-1, is DSGVTQTPKHLITATGQRVTLRCSPRSGDLSVYWYQQSLDQGLQFLIQYYNGEERAKGNILERFSAQQFPDLHSELNLSSLELGDSALYFCASSVGTGEAFFGQGTRLTVV.

The J gene is TRBJ2-7, the V gene TRBV9, with D tentatively TRBD2 (6 bases). The germline CDR1 and CDR2 sequences are SGDLS and YYNGEE. There are 13 residues in the CDR3. The V gene lost 7 bases and the J gene lost 4 bases, with 15 bases spanning the gap. CDR3 nucleotide sequence: TGTGCCAGCGCGACGGGACTGGATTACGAGCAGTACTTC. It yields the protein CASATGLDYEQYF.

V gene TRBV5-6 combines with J gene TRBJ1-2; D is uncertain. The CDR3 totals 14 residues. CDR1 SGHDT and CDR2 YYEEEE come from the germline V gene. The V and J ends lost 0 bases and 7 bases respectively, with 13 bases between them. The CDR3 nucleotides read TGTGCCAGCAGCTTGGCGCAGGCCGTGGGTGGCTACACCTTC. This encodes CASSLAQAVGGYTF.

V and J are TRBV28 and TRBJ2-1; D may be TRBD2 (6 bases). Per the germline V gene, CDR1 is MDHEN and CDR2 is SYDVKM. The CDR3 has 15 amino acids. The V and J ends lost 2 bases and 6 bases respectively, with 14 bases between them. CDR3 amino acids: CASSLGGAASNEQFF. In DNA form, the CDR3 reads TGTGCCAGCAGTTTAGGAGGGGCCGCTTCCAATGAGCAGTTCTTC.

This chain uses TRBV28 with TRBJ1-2; D unresolved. The CDR3 covers 14 residues. Trimming shortened V by 1 base and J by 6 bases, and 12 bases separated the two germline ends. CDR1 MDHEN and CDR2 SYDVKM come from the germline V gene. The CDR3 DNA is TGTGCCAGCAGTTTATCGGAGGGTTGGCATGGCTACACCTTC. This codes for CASSLSEGWHGYTF.

This clone came up once. The chain combines TRBV2 with TRBJ2-3; D remains unclear. V was shortened by 9 bases and J by 0 bases, with 10 bases between the two germline ends. Germline V gene lookup returns CDR1 SNHLY and CDR2 FYNNEI. The CDR3 runs 13 residues. The CDR3 here is CARSQISTDTQYF. CDR3 bases: TGTGCCAGATCCCAGATTAGCACAGATACGCAGTATTTT.

The gene calls are TRBV4-1 and TRBJ2-7; the match to TRBD1 covers 9 bases. There are 15 residues in the CDR3. Germline V gene data show CDR1 as MGHRA and CDR2 as YSYEKL. V trimming: 4 bases; J trimming: 9 bases; junction bases outside the gene matches: 13. CDR3 amino acids: CASSPLTGGRFGQYF. In DNA, the CDR3 is TGCGCCAGCAGCCCCCTTACAGGGGGCCGCTTCGGGCAGTACTTC.